One and the same sample provided the 30 T cell receptor beta chains below, sequenced in a study of vaccination effects on CD4 cells after COVID-19. Using immunoSEQ multiplex PCR, the repertoire was profiled, and TCRdb retains in-frame clones only, with some absent. The repertoire holds some 22,000 clones, with over 60% as singletons. No antigen has been assigned to these receptors. Expansion with viral peptide pools was applied to antigen-specific CD4+ T cells by the ViraFEST assay prior to sequencing. With roughly 10 days of culture completed, CD4+ T cells were isolated. None of these healthy vaccinees had been infected with SARS-CoV-2 before vaccination. The sample was CD4+ T cells from PBMCs cultured with HCoV-NL63 spike peptides, taken before COVID-19 vaccination. The receptors originated from a human donor who received a COVID-19 vaccine.

The rearrangement uses TRBV5-1 and TRBJ1-2; TRBD1 aligns across 10 bases. CDR3 length: 15 residues. J gave up 6 bases and V 0 bases, and 5 bases lay outside the gene matches. The germline V gene encodes CDR1 SGHRS and CDR2 YFSETQ. As DNA, the CDR3 is TGCGCCAGCAGCTTGGGACAGGGGGCCCACGATGGCTACACCTTC. Its translation is CASSLGQGAHDGYTF. Full variable domain (remainder filled in from reference TRBV5-1 and TRBJ1-2): KAGVTQTPRYLIKTRGQQVTLSCSPISGHRSVSWYQQTPGQGLQFLFEYFSETQRNKGNFPGRFSGRQFSNSRSEMNVSTLELGDSALYLCASSLGQGAHDGYTFGSGTRLTVV.

Only a few counts were recorded for this clone. This chain uses TRBV5-1 with TRBJ2-7, with 8 bases aligning to TRBD1. The V segment lost 0 bases and the J segment 7 bases; nucleotides outside the gene matches: 12. Germline CDR1 and CDR2: SGHRS and YFSETQ. This CDR3 region has 16 residues. The CDR3 DNA follows: TGCGCCAGCAGCTTGGCTTTGGGGCAGGGGGCGCGAGAGCAGTACTTC. Translation: CASSLALGQGAREQYF. Full variable domain (outside the CDR3, taken from reference TRBV5-1 and TRBJ2-7): KAGVTQTPRYLIKTRGQQVTLSCSPISGHRSVSWYQQTPGQGLQFLFEYFSETQRNKGNFPGRFSGRQFSNSRSEMNVSTLELGDSALYLCASSLALGQGAREQYFGPGTRLTVT.

The J gene is TRBJ1-1, the V gene TRBV4-3; no definite D call. The CDR3 runs to 14 residues. V was clipped by 1 base and J by 1 base, with 7 bases between them. CDR1 and CDR2 from the germline V gene are LGHNA and YSLEER. CDR3 coding DNA: TGCGCCAGCAGCCAAGGGGCCACGAACACTGAAGCTTTCTTT. It encodes CASSQGATNTEAFF.

The chain links TRBV28 to TRBJ2-2; D not resolved. V was cut by 3 bases and J by 6 bases, with 2 bases left in between. This CDR3 comprises 11 residues. Germline V gene sequence: CDR1 MDHEN, CDR2 SYDVKM. The CDR3 here is CASSLSGELFF. CDR3 sequence (DNA): TGTGCCAGCAGTTTGTCCGGGGAGCTGTTTTTT.

This sequence joins TRBV5-5 and TRBJ1-4, with no clear D. V was shortened by 1 base and J by 7 bases, with 14 bases between the two germline ends. The germline V gene has CDR1 SGHKS and CDR2 YYEKEE (reference sequence). The CDR3 runs 15 residues. This CDR3 reads CASSLSIEDFEKLFF. The CDR3 nucleotides are TGTGCCAGCAGCTTGAGTATCGAGGATTTTGAAAAACTGTTTTTT. Full variable domain (missing parts from reference TRBV5-5 and TRBJ1-4): DAGVTQSPTHLIKTRGQQVTLRCSPISGHKSVSWYQQVLGQGPQFIFQYYEKEERGRGNFPDRFSARQFPNYSSELNVNALLLGDSALYLCASSLSIEDFEKLFFGSGTQLSVL.

The chain couples TRBV5-1 to TRBJ2-2; D gene ambiguous. CDR3 length equals 14 residues. Germline V gene data show CDR1 as SGHRS and CDR2 as YFSETQ. V was cut by 0 bases and J by 5 bases, with 8 bases left in between. The CDR3 spells CASSLGSLTGELFF. CDR3 DNA sequence: TGCGCCAGCAGCTTGGGTAGTCTTACCGGGGAGCTGTTTTTT.

This chain links TRBV6-5 with TRBJ1-1; tentatively, D is TRBD1 (6 bases). Trimming left V 7 bases short and J 5 bases short, with 14 bases between. Germline values: CDR1 MNHEY, CDR2 SVGAGI. The CDR3 is 13 amino acids. CDR3 in amino acids: CASIVGGRTEAFF. The CDR3 DNA reads TGTGCCAGCATTGTTGGGGGGCGTACTGAAGCTTTCTTT.

The chain employs TRBV29-1 and TRBJ2-7, with 9 bases matching TRBD1. Germline CDR1 and CDR2: SQVTM and ANQGSEA. The CDR3 has 12 residues. The V segment lost 4 bases and the J segment 3 bases; nucleotides outside the gene matches: 1. CDR3 coding DNA: TGCAGCGTTGCGGACAGGGGCTACGAGCAGTACTTC. Residues: CSVADRGYEQYF.

The table lists this clone with a count of one. The rearrangement uses TRBV18 and TRBJ1-2, with D possibly matching TRBD1 (6 bases). This CDR3 region has 15 residues. The germline gives CDR1 KGHSH, CDR2 LQKENI. V lost 3 bases and J lost 4, with 15 bases in between. This CDR3 reads CASSPTQGLSYGYTF. CDR3 nucleotides: TGTGCCAGCTCACCGACCCAGGGGCTCAGCTATGGCTACACCTTC.

This clone appeared a few times. The V gene is TRBV18, the J gene TRBJ2-7; the D is unclear. The V end lost 3 bases, the J end lost 3 bases, and 15 bases lay between the germline ends. Germline CDR1 KGHSH, CDR2 LQKENI. This CDR3 has 15 amino acids. As DNA, the CDR3 is TGTGCCAGCTCACCTTTCCCCAGTTCGGACTACGAGCAGTACTTC. It yields the protein CASSPFPSSDYEQYF.

The chain has TRBV27 and TRBJ1-5, with 7 bases fitting TRBD1. The V gene end was trimmed by 6 bases and the J gene end by 0 bases; junction bases not matched to a gene: 5. Germline CDR1 reads MNHEY; CDR2 reads SMNVEV (reference sequence). The CDR3 totals 15 residues. This chain's CDR3 is CASRRGQYSNQPQHF. The CDR3 nucleotides read TGTGCCAGCAGGAGGGGACAGTATAGCAATCAGCCCCAGCATTTT.

This chain joins TRBV27 and TRBJ1-5; perhaps TRBD1 as D (5 bases). V gave up 5 bases and J gave up 7 bases, with 18 bases separating them. Germline CDR1 reads MNHEY; CDR2 reads SMNVEV (reference sequence). CDR3 length: 15 amino acids. The CDR3 sequence is CASSPLFRGEQPQHF. The CDR3, as DNA: TGTGCCAGCAGTCCCCTTTTCCGGGGGGAACAGCCCCAGCATTTT.

The V gene is TRBV6-6, the J gene TRBJ1-5, with D uncertain. The CDR3 contains 12 residues. The V gene's germline CDR1 is MNHNY and CDR2 SVGAGI (reference sequence). Trimming shortened V by 6 bases and J by 3 bases, and 6 bases separated the two germline ends. The CDR3 sequence is CASSGSNQPQHF. The CDR3 DNA follows: TGTGCCAGCAGCGGTTCCAATCAGCCCCAGCATTTT.

The chain is built from TRBV12-5 and TRBJ1-1; 8 bases align to TRBD1. Germline-derived CDR1 and CDR2 are LGHNT and FRNRAP. After removal of 6 bases from V and 9 bases from J, the junction contained 12 bases not matched to a gene. This CDR3 contains 14 residues. The CDR3 coding sequence is TGTGCTAGTGGCCCCGGGACAGGCGAGTATAAAGCTTTCTTT. This encodes CASGPGTGEYKAFF.

The chain employs TRBV2 and TRBJ1-2; D is unclear. CDR3 size: 13 residues. V shed 6 bases and J shed 2 bases, with 10 bases lying between them. Germline V gene lookup returns CDR1 SNHLY and CDR2 FYNNEI. CDR3 region: CASRVSENYGYTF. As DNA, the CDR3 is TGTGCCAGCAGAGTCAGCGAAAACTATGGCTACACCTTC.

The CDR3 nucleotides read TGCGCCAGCAGCCAATTCAGCGGGGGGGCGAACACCGGGGAGCTGTTTTTT. Its translation: CASSQFSGGANTGELFF. The gene calls are TRBV4-3 and TRBJ2-2; 10 bases agree with TRBD2. Germline CDR1 LGHNA, CDR2 YSLEER. Trimming removed 2 bases from V and 0 bases from J; junction bases left unmatched: 3. The CDR3 loop spans 17 amino acids.

The genes are TRBV5-6 and TRBJ1-2, with TRBD1 identical over 7 bases. The CDR3 length is 14 residues. The germline V gene encodes CDR1 SGHDT and CDR2 YYEEEE. The junction had 7 bases not matched to a gene; V was cut back by 4 bases and J by 4 bases. CDR3 DNA sequence: TGTGCCAGCAGCCTACCGGGACAGCTCTATGGCTACACCTTC. Encoded protein: CASSLPGQLYGYTF.

The sample holds a few counts of this clone. The DNA of the CDR3 is TGTGCCAGCAGTGAAGGGGACGGCCGAGGGTTGCCCCAGCATTTT. Translated, it gives CASSEGDGRGLPQHF. V is TRBV6-1 and J is TRBJ1-5; perhaps TRBD1 as D (5 bases). Deletions cut 1 base from V and 9 bases from J, with 16 bases between. The CDR3 has 15 amino acids. Germline lookup yields CDR1 MNHNS and CDR2 SASEGT.

This chain joins TRBV6-5 and TRBJ1-3; perhaps TRBD1 as D (6 bases). Germline values: CDR1 MNHEY, CDR2 SVGAGI. CDR3 length: 14 amino acids. V lost 10 bases, J lost 0 bases, and 13 bases lay in between. The CDR3 sequence is CATYTGSSGNTIYF. The CDR3 bases are TGTGCCACCTACACAGGGAGCTCTGGAAACACCATATATTTT.

This clone showed up just once. This chain joins TRBV2 and TRBJ2-3; D perhaps matches TRBD2 (6 bases). The CDR3 length is 16 residues. V was pared by 0 bases and J by 5 bases, with 15 bases between. Germline V CDR1 and CDR2: SNHLY, FYNNEI. DNA for the CDR3: TGTGCCAGCAGTGAAGCGGAGGCTCAGGGAGGAGATACGCAGTATTTT. Protein sequence: CASSEAEAQGGDTQYF.

CDR3 sequence reads: CASSDPLRNTGELFF. The CDR3 DNA follows: TGTGCCAGCAGTGACCCCCTCAGGAACACCGGGGAGCTGTTTTTT. The chain recombines TRBV25-1 with TRBJ2-2; D is unresolved. V was pared by 3 bases and J by 1 base, with 9 bases between. Germline V gene data show CDR1 as MGHDK and CDR2 as SYGVNS. This CDR3 has 15 amino acids.

The chain has TRBV2 and TRBJ1-5, with TRBD1 as a possible D gene (5 bases). The CDR3 length is 17 residues. The germline gives CDR1 SNHLY, CDR2 FYNNEI. Trimming stripped 2 bases from V and 2 bases from J, with 16 bases between. The DNA of the CDR3 is TGTGCCAGCAGTGAACCCGGGGCCTTAGCCGGCAATCAGCCCCAGCATTTT. Its translation: CASSEPGALAGNQPQHF.

The chain employs TRBV6-5 and TRBJ2-7, with D hard to call. Germline CDR1 reads MNHEY; CDR2 reads SVGAGI. CDR3 length: 13 amino acids. V was pared by 6 bases and J by 2 bases, with 11 bases between. The CDR3 DNA is TGTGCCAGCAGCCCCCGCGAGGCCTACGAGCAGTACTTC. It is translated as CASSPREAYEQYF.

The genes are TRBV9 and TRBJ1-1; no firm D call. The V gene lost 1 base and the J gene lost 5 bases, with 9 bases spanning the gap. There are 13 residues in the CDR3. Germline lookup yields CDR1 SGDLS and CDR2 YYNGEE. Written as DNA, the CDR3 is TGTGCCAGCAGCGTATTGGCAGGAACTGAAGCTTTCTTT. Translating gives CASSVLAGTEAFF.

This rearrangement joins TRBV4-3 to TRBJ1-3; 8 bases agree with TRBD1. CDR3 size: 15 residues. V trimming: 0 bases; J trimming: 4 bases; junction bases outside the gene matches: 2. Per germline, CDR1 LGHNA and CDR2 YSLEER. CDR3 sequence: CASSQDRTGGNTIYF. The DNA for the CDR3 is TGCGCCAGCAGCCAAGATAGGACAGGGGGAAACACCATATATTTT.

The gene calls are TRBV5-1 and TRBJ2-1, with D unresolved. Germline CDR1 and CDR2: SGHRS and YFSETQ. V was shortened by 3 bases and J by 6 bases, with 16 bases between the two germline ends. This CDR3 has 15 amino acids. The DNA of the CDR3 is TGCGCCAGCAGCTCAGACCCTTTTACCGGCAATGAGCAGTTCTTC. It is translated as CASSSDPFTGNEQFF.

CDR3 residues: CASSPYTGRNEQFF. Here the CDR3 DNA reads TGTGCCAGCTCACCATATACGGGGAGGAATGAGCAGTTCTTC. The chain joins TRBV18 to TRBJ2-1; perhaps TRBD2 as D (6 bases). Trimming shortened V by 2 bases and J by 7 bases, and 12 bases separated the two germline ends. Per the germline V gene, CDR1 is KGHSH and CDR2 is LQKENI. The length of the CDR3 is 14 residues.

The rearrangement links TRBV25-1 to TRBJ1-2, with TRBD1 matching over 7 bases. The CDR3 runs 13 residues. After removal of 1 base from V and 4 bases from J, the junction contained 0 bases not matched to a gene. The germline V gene has CDR1 MGHDK and CDR2 SYGVNS. CDR3 in amino acids: CASSESGGYGYTF. CDR3 sequence (DNA): TGTGCCAGCAGTGAATCAGGGGGCTATGGCTACACCTTC.

By share of the sample, this clone is medium-sized. The chain is built from TRBV3-1 (or the pseudogene TRBV3-2) and TRBJ1-1; TRBD1 matches 9 bases. V lost 2 bases, J lost 5 bases, and 3 bases stayed unmatched. The CDR3 loop spans 14 amino acids. Per germline, CDR1 LGHDT and CDR2 YNNKEL (reference sequence). The CDR3 loop is CASSQPTGGTEAFF. CDR3 DNA: TGTGCCAGCAGCCAACCGACAGGGGGGACTGAAGCTTTCTTT.

The sample holds a few counts of this clone. The chain employs TRBV7-8 and TRBJ2-1, with no clear D. V shed 1 base and J shed 10 bases, with 11 bases lying between them. The germline V gene has CDR1 SGHVS and CDR2 FQNEAQ. The CDR3 runs to 13 residues. The CDR3 here is CASSLGTASEQFF. The CDR3 nucleotides read TGTGCCAGCAGCTTAGGGACCGCCTCAGAGCAGTTCTTC.